These 17 T cell receptor beta chains were all obtained from the same sample, sequenced in a study of beta chain features in type 1 diabetes. As every portion of the isolated RNA was reverse transcribed, the sequencing read expressed TCRB transcripts. Profiling relied on immunoSEQ multiplex PCR, and the TCRdb table lists in-frame clones only, not all of them. This table has around 500,000 clones, approximately 31% appearing once. Material for sequencing was naive CD4+ T cells from blood. Receptor source: a man younger than 35 in good health.

This chain connects TRBV19 to TRBJ2-7; 9 nucleotides match TRBD1. The CDR3 is 16 amino acids. Trimming removed 3 bases from V and 5 bases from J; junction bases left unmatched: 11. Germline CDR1 LNHDA, CDR2 SQIVND (reference sequence). Here the CDR3 DNA reads TGTGCCAGTAGTATGTTACCGGGACAGGGTCGTCACGAGCAGTACTTC. This sequence encodes CASSMLPGQGRHEQYF.

For this clone: The same CDR3 can be traced to other DNA sequences in this sample. The V and J genes are TRBV30 and TRBJ2-3; D unresolved. Germline V gene sequence: CDR1 GTSNPN, CDR2 SVGIG (reference sequence). The CDR3 has 11 amino acids. V was clipped by 3 bases and J by 3 bases, with 4 bases between them. The DNA for the CDR3 is TGTGCCTGGAGAGGGACAGATACGCAGTATTTT. Residues: CAWRGTDTQYF.

This clone appeared a few times. V and J are TRBV7-9 and TRBJ1-1; D ambiguous. Trimming left V 1 base short and J 2 bases short, with 8 bases between. The germline CDR1 and CDR2 sequences are SEHNR and FQNEAQ (reference sequence). There are 14 residues in the CDR3. The chain's CDR3 is CASSLENGNTEAFF. The CDR3 DNA follows: TGTGCCAGCAGCTTAGAGAACGGTAACACTGAAGCTTTCTTT.

V is TRBV29-1 and J is TRBJ2-7, with 7 bases aligning to TRBD1. Per germline, CDR1 SQVTM and CDR2 ANQGSEA. V was pared by 1 base and J by 5 bases, with 14 bases of the junction left unmatched. CDR3 length: 16 amino acids. CDR3 coding DNA: TGCAGCGTTGAAGTTTCGCGTACCGGGACAGTCCACGAGCAGTACTTC. Translated: CSVEVSRTGTVHEQYF.

This clone turned up a few times. The chain joins TRBV7-9 to TRBJ2-5, with D perhaps TRBD2 (6 bases). The CDR3 sequence is 15 residues long. The V end lost 2 bases, the J end lost 5 bases, and 15 bases lay between the germline ends. Germline V gene sequence: CDR1 SEHNR, CDR2 FQNEAQ (reference sequence). Here the CDR3 reads CASSLQVRDRETQYF. CDR3 DNA: TGTGCCAGCAGCTTACAGGTGCGGGACCGGGAGACCCAGTACTTC. The complete variable domain, with remaining parts taken from reference TRBV7-9 and TRBJ2-5, reads DTGVSQNPRHKITKRGQNVTFRCDPISEHNRLYWYRQTLGQGPEFLTYFQNEAQLEKSRLLSDRFSAERPKGSFSTLEIQRTEQGDSAMYLCASSLQVRDRETQYFGPGTRLLVL.

This clone has just a few counts. J is TRBJ2-5 and V is TRBV20-1, with no clear D. The better agreement between TRBJ2-7 and the DNA end casts doubt on the J call. The CDR3 has 11 amino acids. Germline-derived CDR1 and CDR2 are DFQATT and SNEGSKA (reference sequence). The CDR3 DNA follows: TGCAGTGCTAGATGGTCCTACGAGCAGTACTTC. It specifies CSARWSYEQYF.

The chain uses TRBV4-2 and TRBJ2-6; possible D gene TRBD2, 5 bases. The CDR3 has 17 amino acids. Trimming removed 1 base at V and 0 bases at J, with 10 bases between. CDR1 and CDR2 from the germline V gene are LGHNA and YNFKEQ. The CDR3 DNA follows: TGTGCCAGCAGCCAAGGGATAGGGAGCTCTGGGGCCAACGTCCTGACTTTC. Translated, it gives CASSQGIGSSGANVLTF.

In DNA, the CDR3 is TGTGCCAGCAGCCTACCCCGACTAGCGGGAGAGACCCAGTACTTC. It translates to CASSLPRLAGETQYF. The chain combines TRBV7-2 with TRBJ2-5; TRBD2 agrees at 10 bases. Germline loops: CDR1 SGHTA, CDR2 FQGNSA. The CDR3 contains 15 residues. V trimming: 5 bases; J trimming: 4 bases; junction bases outside the gene matches: 7.

This clone has a handful of counts. The chain uses TRBV9 and TRBJ1-4; no clear D gene. Germline V gene data show CDR1 as SGDLS and CDR2 as YYNGEE. This CDR3 contains 14 residues. V lost 0 bases and J 4 bases, leaving 7 bases between the germline ends. CDR3 DNA: TGTGCCAGCAGCGTAGGAAACAGTAATGAAAAACTGTTTTTT. This codes for CASSVGNSNEKLFF.

This clone showed up just a few times. V and J are TRBV6-5 and TRBJ1-1; the D is unclear. Per the germline V gene, CDR1 is MNHEY and CDR2 is SVGAGI. The germline V and J ends were trimmed by 6 bases and 7 bases, with 18 bases remaining between them. The CDR3 length is 14 residues. The CDR3 here is CASREPGRADEAFF. The DNA of the CDR3 is TGTGCCAGCAGGGAGCCCGGACGGGCGGATGAAGCTTTCTTT.

The chain uses TRBV9 and TRBJ2-5; 7 bases are shared with TRBD2. The J segment lost 1 base and the V segment lost 2 bases, leaving 5 bases of the junction unmatched. Per the germline V gene, CDR1 is SGDLS and CDR2 is YYNGEE. The CDR3 runs 15 residues. In DNA form, the CDR3 reads TGTGCCAGCAGCGTCGATCCTAGCGGCCAAGAGACCCAGTACTTC. This codes for CASSVDPSGQETQYF.

This chain connects TRBV15 to TRBJ1-2, with D unclear. Germline CDR1 reads LNHNV; CDR2 reads YYDKDF (reference sequence). The CDR3 length is 14 residues. The V end was cut by 0 bases, the J end by 5 bases, with 10 bases between. The CDR3 coding sequence is TGTGCCACCAGCAGAGATGCGACGGCTTATGGCTACACCTTC. This sequence encodes CATSRDATAYGYTF.

This clone was observed a few times. This chain joins TRBV15 and TRBJ1-5; D uncertain. CDR3 length equals 13 residues. V lost 4 bases to trimming and J lost 9 bases, with 13 bases between them. Germline V CDR1 and CDR2: LNHNV, YYDKDF (reference sequence). The CDR3 DNA reads TGTGCCACCAGCACTTGGATTATGAGGCCCCAGCATTTT. Its translation: CATSTWIMRPQHF. The full variable domain, its missing parts supplied by reference TRBV15 and TRBJ1-5, is DAMVIQNPRYQVTQFGKPVTLSCSQTLNHNVMYWYQQKSSQAPKLLFHYYDKDFNNEADTPDNFQSRRPNTSFCFLDIRSPGLGDTAMYLCATSTWIMRPQHFGDGTRLSIL.

This sequence joins TRBV4-2 and TRBJ2-3; D not resolved. This CDR3 comprises 11 residues. The V end lost 2 bases, the J end lost 4 bases, and 1 base lay between the germline ends. Germline V lookup: CDR1 LGHNA, CDR2 YNFKEQ. CDR3 DNA sequence: TGTGCCAGCAGCCAATCAGATACGCAGTATTTT. This encodes CASSQSDTQYF.

The V gene is TRBV30, the J gene TRBJ2-3, with D unresolved. CDR1 is GTSNPN, CDR2 SVGIG, per germline (reference sequence). The germline V and J ends were trimmed by 4 bases and 6 bases, with 14 bases remaining between them. The CDR3 has 13 residues. The CDR3 sequence: CAWTPRVSDTQYF. As DNA, the CDR3 is TGTGCCTGGACCCCTCGGGTTTCGGATACGCAGTATTTT.

This clone was observed once. A read error may be the cause here, since a much bigger clone is one base away. The chain links TRBV6-6 to TRBJ2-1; 11 bases align to TRBD2. CDR3 size: 15 residues. Germline V gene sequence: CDR1 MNHNY, CDR2 SVGAGI (reference sequence). V lost 6 bases and J lost 2; bases outside the gene matches: 3. DNA of the CDR3: TGTGCCAGCAGACATAGCGGGAGGGCCTACAATGAGCAGTTCTTC. Protein sequence: CASRHSGRAYNEQFF.

The V call is TRBV29-1, the J call TRBJ2-7; TRBD2 matches 8 bases. From germline, CDR1 is SQVTM and CDR2 ANQGSEA. The trim removed 2 bases at V and 5 bases at J, leaving 14 bases unmatched. The CDR3 runs to 16 residues. This CDR3 is CSVERVSGSGMDEQYF. In nucleotides, the CDR3 is TGCAGCGTTGAACGGGTAAGCGGTAGCGGGATGGACGAGCAGTACTTC.